This T cell receptor beta chain was observed in a study of T cell responses to AZD1222 COVID-19 vaccine. Across the study: Both about-4-week and about-12-week second-dose recipients were combined. General observations from the study: Only six or seven AZD1222 recipients tested seropositive at baseline. Unmutated variant regions reportedly attract nearly half of all spike-specific TCRs. Most donors were white British, females outnumbered males, and clonal diversity was possibly underestimated.

Generated by immunoSEQ multiplex PCR, the TCRdb table keeps only in-frame clones and is missing some. The data show 96,000 or so clones, roughly 90% seen once. In regard to this clone: Its specificity is not known. Other DNA sequences from this sample encode an identical CDR3 as well.

Germline trimming cut 5 bases from V and 0 bases from J; bases unmatched to any gene: 4. Looked up from germline, CDR1 is MDHEN and CDR2 is SYDVKM. CDR3 length: 15 amino acids. The specimen comprised peripheral blood, sampled on day 0 of AZD1222 vaccination. This chain joins TRBV28 and TRBJ1-5, with 7 bases aligning to TRBD1. The clonotype comes from an adult in good health. In DNA form, the CDR3 reads TGTGCCAGCAGTCTAGGGGGCCATAGCAATCAGCCCCAGCATTTT. Its translation: CASSLGGHSNQPQHF.